A single sample is the source of the 32 T cell receptor beta chains below, sequenced in a study of blood T cell repertoires in COVID-19. TCRdb keeps only in-frame clones here, not all; method: immunoSEQ multiplex PCR. This table has over 90,000 clones, around 92% appearing once. Sequencing was performed on peripheral blood. These receptors were taken from a woman aged 60-70 years with acute or convalescent COVID-19.

The chain recombines TRBV30 with TRBJ1-1, with a possible D match to TRBD1 (6 bases). Trimming took off 0 bases at V and 6 bases at J, with 20 bases between the two ends. Germline assignment: CDR1 GTSNPN and CDR2 SVGIG (reference sequence). The CDR3 consists of 16 residues. In DNA form, the CDR3 reads TGTGCCTGGAGTGTACTTCTAACCGGACAGAGCGCTGAAGCTTTCTTT. Amino acid sequence: CAWSVLLTGQSAEAFF.

The chain carries TRBV20-1 and TRBJ1-1; no reliable D call. The V end lost 7 bases, the J end lost 8 bases, and 11 bases lay between the germline ends. Germline CDR1 is DFQATT and CDR2 is SNEGSKA (reference sequence). The CDR3 extends over 10 amino acids. The CDR3 is CSVLTPEAFF. The CDR3 nucleotides are TGCAGTGTCCTGACACCCGAAGCTTTCTTT.

This chain's CDR3 is CASSLSPGLAGVYEQYV. The CDR3 nucleotides are TGTGCCAGCAGTTTATCACCAGGACTAGCGGGAGTCTACGAGCAGTACGTC. This sequence joins TRBV27 and TRBJ2-7; 13 bases are a match to TRBD2. The V and J ends lost 0 bases and 3 bases, in that order; junction bases with no gene match: 5. CDR1 is MNHEY, CDR2 SMNVEV, per germline (reference sequence). The CDR3 covers 17 residues.

The chain joins TRBV7-2 to TRBJ2-1; 9 bases align to TRBD2. V dropped 5 bases and J dropped 10; count of bases not matched to a gene: 12. Germline CDR1 and CDR2: SGHTA and FQGNSA. CDR3 length: 15 residues. The CDR3 sequence is CASSPRLAAKGEQFF. Here the CDR3 DNA reads TGTGCCAGCAGCCCGCGACTAGCGGCTAAAGGCGAGCAGTTCTTC.

This chain uses TRBV24-1 with TRBJ1-2; 7 nucleotides match TRBD1. The CDR3 runs to 15 residues. The V gene end was trimmed by 3 bases and the J gene end by 2 bases; junction bases not matched to a gene: 5. Germline-derived CDR1 and CDR2 are KGHDR and SFDVKD. CDR3 region: CATSDGSTGNYGYTF. The DNA of the CDR3 is TGTGCCACCAGTGATGGGTCGACAGGGAACTATGGCTACACCTTC.

The rearrangement uses TRBV7-8 and TRBJ1-4; 9 bases fit TRBD1. Germline CDR1 is SGHVS and CDR2 is FQNEAQ. With 7 bases clipped from V and 8 bases from J, the junction kept 8 bases outside the gene matches. This CDR3 comprises 14 residues. The CDR3 loop is CASTARGTGEKLFF. The CDR3 DNA sequence: TGTGCCAGCACCGCCCGAGGGACAGGGGAAAAACTGTTTTTT.

The CDR3 loop reads CASSMTGTGHEKLFF. The CDR3 DNA reads TGTGCCAGTAGTATGACCGGGACAGGGCATGAAAAACTGTTTTTT. This chain uses TRBV19 with TRBJ1-4; 9 positions agree with TRBD1. Germline V gene data show CDR1 as LNHDA and CDR2 as SQIVND (reference sequence). Losses at the gene ends were 3 bases for V and 6 bases for J; bases not matched to a gene: 5. The CDR3 sequence is 15 residues long.

The chain joins TRBV27 to TRBJ2-7; TRBD2 matches 14 bases. The CDR3 length is 19 residues. Trimming took 8 bases from V and 1 from J; bases not matched to a gene: 16. Germline V CDR1 and CDR2: MNHEY, SMNVEV (reference sequence). The CDR3 nucleotides are TGTGCCAGCTCCTTATTCTGGGGACTAGCGGGAGATCCTTCCTACGAGCAGTACTTC. It encodes CASSLFWGLAGDPSYEQYF.

The chain couples TRBV10-1 to TRBJ1-1, with D unclear. Per the germline V gene, CDR1 is WNHNN and CDR2 is SYGVQD (reference sequence). The CDR3 loop spans 11 amino acids. Trimming removed 4 bases from V and 8 bases from J, with 8 bases in between. The CDR3 loop reads CASSGEGEAFF. CDR3 DNA sequence: TGCGCCAGCAGTGGGGAGGGAGAAGCTTTCTTT.

The chain combines TRBV10-1 with TRBJ2-4; 14 bases are shared with TRBD2. Per the germline V gene, CDR1 is WNHNN and CDR2 is SYGVQD (reference sequence). The CDR3 has 19 amino acids. Losses at the gene ends were 7 bases for V and 3 bases for J; bases not matched to a gene: 14. For the CDR3, the DNA is TGCGCCAGCAAGGCCGTTCGGGGACTAGCGGGAGATATCAAAAACATTCAGTACTTC. This translates into CASKAVRGLAGDIKNIQYF.

The rearrangement uses TRBV27 and TRBJ1-2; TRBD1 matches 8 bases. With V trimmed by 6 bases and J by 5 bases, 14 bases remained unmatched. The germline V gene encodes CDR1 MNHEY and CDR2 SMNVEV (reference sequence). The CDR3 length is 16 residues. As DNA, the CDR3 is TGTGCCAGCAGATTAACCGGACAGGGAGTTTGGTATGGCTACACCTTC. This gives the protein CASRLTGQGVWYGYTF.

The chain carries TRBV3-1 (or the pseudogene TRBV3-2) and TRBJ2-6; D gene ambiguous. The germline V gene has CDR1 LGHDT and CDR2 YNNKEL (reference sequence). This CDR3 is 15 amino acids long. The germline V and J ends were trimmed by 1 base and 0 bases, with 4 bases remaining between them. The DNA of the CDR3 is TGTGCCAGCAGCCAAGTGAGCTCTGGGGCCAACGTCCTGACTTTC. It encodes CASSQVSSGANVLTF.

This clone turned up a few times. The rearrangement links TRBV28 to TRBJ2-2, with 8 bases matching TRBD2. The V and J ends lost 4 bases and 6 bases, in that order; junction bases with no gene match: 4. The CDR3 spans 14 residues. Germline assignment: CDR1 MDHEN and CDR2 SYDVKM. The CDR3 protein is CASSWPGGPGELFF. DNA for the CDR3: TGTGCCAGCAGTTGGCCGGGAGGGCCCGGGGAGCTGTTTTTT.

The chain combines TRBV21-1 with TRBJ2-7; TRBD2, the table's D call, lacks a check against the DNA. TRBV21-1 is a pseudogene. The CDR3 runs to 17 residues. The CDR3 nucleotides are TGTGCCAGCAGCAAATACCCGACTAGCGGGAGGGCCTACGAGCAGTACGTC. Translated, it gives CASSKYPTSGRAYEQYV.

The rearrangement joins TRBV3-1 (or the pseudogene TRBV3-2) to TRBJ1-4, with TRBD1 identical over 7 bases. Germline trimming cut 3 bases from V and 9 bases from J; bases unmatched to any gene: 7. The CDR3 sequence is 14 residues long. Germline lookup yields CDR1 LGHDT and CDR2 YNNKEL (reference sequence). DNA of the CDR3: TGTGCCAGCAGCCATTCGAACAGGGGTAAAAAACTGTTTTTT. This codes for CASSHSNRGKKLFF.

CDR3 coding DNA: TGTGCCAGCAGCCTCGGACAGGGAACCACTGGAAACACCATATATTTT. Amino acids: CASSLGQGTTGNTIYF. This chain uses TRBV2 with TRBJ1-3; 8 bases line up with TRBD1. J was trimmed by 2 bases and V by 6 bases; bases with no gene match: 9. From germline, CDR1 is SNHLY and CDR2 FYNNEI. The CDR3 runs 16 residues.

This rearrangement joins TRBV7-9 to TRBJ1-1; tentative D call: TRBD1 (5 bases). The germline V and J ends were trimmed by 5 bases and 0 bases, with 13 bases remaining between them. Germline assignment: CDR1 SEHNR and CDR2 FQNEAQ (reference sequence). The CDR3 sequence is 15 residues long. The CDR3 bases are TGTGCCAGCAGCCCAACTGCAGGGATGAACACTGAAGCTTTCTTT. Its translation is CASSPTAGMNTEAFF.

The J gene is TRBJ1-3, the V gene TRBV29-1; D not resolved. The CDR3 loop spans 11 amino acids. The germline V gene has CDR1 SQVTM and CDR2 ANQGSEA. Deletions cut 5 bases from V and 3 bases from J, with 5 bases between. This chain's CDR3 is CSVLVGNTIYF. CDR3 in DNA: TGCAGCGTTCTCGTTGGAAACACCATATATTTT.

This rearrangement joins TRBV11-2 to TRBJ2-3; 10 positions match TRBD2. The CDR3 is 16 amino acids. The V gene's germline CDR1 is SGHAT and CDR2 FQNNGV. The V and J ends lost 5 bases and 2 bases, in that order; junction bases with no gene match: 7. For the CDR3, the DNA is TGTGCCAGCAGCCAAGGACTAGCGGCTAACACAGATACGCAGTATTTT. Translation gives CASSQGLAANTDTQYF.

The chain is built from TRBV20-1 and TRBJ1-1; D is possibly TRBD1 (6 bases). The germline CDR1 and CDR2 sequences are DFQATT and SNEGSKA (reference sequence). Trimming removed 3 bases at V and 10 bases at J, with 18 bases between. The CDR3 loop spans 13 amino acids. The CDR3 sequence is CSASLGTFAGAFF. The CDR3 DNA reads TGCAGTGCTAGTTTAGGGACATTCGCCGGAGCTTTCTTT.

The chain is built from TRBV2 and TRBJ2-1; D is unresolved. The germline V gene has CDR1 SNHLY and CDR2 FYNNEI. V lost 6 bases and J 7 bases, leaving 10 bases between the germline ends. There are 12 residues in the CDR3. The CDR3 reads CASSEQMNEQFF. The DNA for the CDR3 is TGTGCCAGCAGCGAACAGATGAATGAGCAGTTCTTC.

The rearrangement links TRBV3-1 (or the pseudogene TRBV3-2) to TRBJ2-7; TRBD2 might be the D (6 bases). Trimming shortened V by 4 bases and J by 3 bases, and 13 bases separated the two germline ends. This CDR3 has 14 amino acids. Germline CDR1 LGHDT, CDR2 YNNKEL (reference sequence). The CDR3 DNA reads as TGTGCCAGCAGCCGCGGCTTTAGCGGCTACGAGCAGTACTTC. Translation: CASSRGFSGYEQYF.

The chain is built from TRBV6-4 and TRBJ1-1, with TRBD1 identical over 8 bases. V lost 4 bases to trimming and J lost 3 bases; unmatched junction nucleotides: 13. Germline V gene sequence: CDR1 MRHNA, CDR2 SNTAGT. This CDR3 is 17 amino acids long. As DNA, the CDR3 is TGTGCCAGCAGTGCGGCAGACCAGCAGGGGGCGTACACTGAAGCTTTCTTT. Translation gives CASSAADQQGAYTEAFF.

This chain joins TRBV7-9 and TRBJ2-1, with 10 bases identical to TRBD2. From germline, CDR1 is SEHNR and CDR2 FQNEAQ (reference sequence). This CDR3 is built from 16 residues. Trimming at V came to 3 bases and at J to 8 bases, leaving 10 bases not matched to a gene. The CDR3 loop is CASSLFASGSRDEQFF. The CDR3 DNA sequence: TGTGCCAGCAGCTTGTTCGCTAGCGGGAGTCGGGATGAGCAGTTCTTC.

The gene calls are TRBV18 and TRBJ1-5; D gene uncertain. Germline CDR1 is KGHSH and CDR2 is LQKENI. The CDR3 loop spans 13 amino acids. V was cut by 4 bases and J by 3 bases, with 7 bases left in between. Written as DNA, the CDR3 is TGTGCCAGCTCACTTGGACTCAATCAGCCCCAGCATTTT. Translated, it gives CASSLGLNQPQHF.

The CDR3, as DNA: TGTGCCAGCAGTTTTTCTAGTGGGAATGAGCAGTTCTTC. Amino acids: CASSFSSGNEQFF. The rearrangement uses TRBV12-3 or TRBV12-4 and TRBJ2-1; D unclear. CDR3 size: 13 residues. Trimming took 3 bases from V and 7 from J, leaving 10 bases between them.

V usage is TRBV5-1 and J usage is TRBJ2-7; tentatively, D is TRBD1 (5 bases). Germline V gene sequence: CDR1 SGHRS, CDR2 YFSETQ. V was shortened by 4 bases and J by 3 bases, with 17 bases between the two germline ends. This CDR3 comprises 15 residues. The chain's CDR3 is CASSVNIGELYEQYF. CDR3 bases: TGCGCCAGCAGCGTGAATATAGGGGAACTCTACGAGCAGTACTTC.

V and J are TRBV6-6 and TRBJ2-4; 7 nucleotides match TRBD1. Germline V CDR1 and CDR2: MNHNY, SVGAGI (reference sequence). The trim removed 6 bases at V and 0 bases at J, leaving 20 bases unmatched. The CDR3 covers 20 residues. CDR3 bases: TGTGCCAGCAGCGACCCCTCAGGACAGGTAATTGTACTAGCCAAAAACATTCAGTACTTC. It translates to CASSDPSGQVIVLAKNIQYF.

The sample holds one count of this clone. CDR3 DNA: TGTGCCAGCAGCCCCGAGGGAGCATCCTACAATGAGCAGTTCTTC. Translating it yields CASSPEGASYNEQFF. This chain connects TRBV9 to TRBJ2-1; perhaps TRBD2 as D (5 bases). This CDR3 is 15 amino acids long. CDR1 and CDR2 from the germline V gene are SGDLS and YYNGEE. Deletions cut 4 bases from V and 1 base from J, with 12 bases between.

This chain connects TRBV30 to TRBJ1-2; D ambiguous. The CDR3 covers 15 residues. V gave up 0 bases and J gave up 4 bases, with 15 bases separating them. Germline values: CDR1 GTSNPN, CDR2 SVGIG (reference sequence). The CDR3 coding sequence is TGTGCCTGGAGTGTACAGCAGGCAACCATCTATGGCTACACCTTC. The encoded protein is CAWSVQQATIYGYTF.

The J gene is TRBJ2-2, the V gene TRBV12-3 or TRBV12-4; 9 nucleotides match TRBD1. J lost 4 bases, V lost 6 bases, and 0 bases had no gene match. The CDR3 is 13 amino acids. CDR3 in DNA: TGTGCCAGCAGGACAGGGGGCACCGGGGAGCTGTTTTTT. Its protein product is CASRTGGTGELFF.

This chain connects TRBV11-3 to TRBJ1-3, with TRBD1 matching over 7 bases. In germline, CDR1 is SGHNT, CDR2 YENEEA. J gave up 4 bases and V 5 bases, and 11 bases lay outside the gene matches. The CDR3 is made up of 16 amino acids. The CDR3 loop is CASSPHTGEGGNTIYF. The CDR3 bases are TGTGCCAGCAGCCCCCATACAGGGGAAGGAGGAAACACCATATATTTT.